One sample yielded the 27 T cell receptor beta chains listed below, sequenced in a study of blood T cell repertoires in COVID-19. Profiling relied on immunoSEQ multiplex PCR, and the TCRdb table lists in-frame clones only, not all of them. The repertoire includes 200,000 to 250,000 clones, approximately 79% of them detected once, and around 5% sits in the top ten. Sample: peripheral blood. The receptors derive from a human donor in a cohort sampled during active COVID-19.

This chain uses TRBV3-1 (or the pseudogene TRBV3-2) with TRBJ2-7; 10 bases fit TRBD2. V shed 1 base, J shed 1 base, and the junction held 4 bases outside the gene matches. Germline loops: CDR1 LGHDT, CDR2 YNNKEL (reference sequence). This CDR3 has 16 amino acids. The CDR3 sequence is CASSQVAGGPSYEQYF. The CDR3 nucleotides are TGTGCCAGCAGCCAAGTAGCGGGAGGACCTTCCTACGAGCAGTACTTC.

CDR3 amino acids: CASSSVHSDRGPEKLFF. CDR3 bases: TGTGCCAGCAGCTCCGTCCATTCGGACAGGGGGCCCGAAAAACTGTTTTTT. The gene calls are TRBV11-2 and TRBJ1-4; 11 bases map to TRBD1. Trimming cost V 4 bases and J 8 bases; bases outside gene matches: 12. Germline lookup yields CDR1 SGHAT and CDR2 FQNNGV. The CDR3 extends over 17 amino acids.

The CDR3 DNA is TGTGCCAGCGGGGGGACTAGCAGTAATGAGCAGTTCTTC. It translates to CASGGTSSNEQFF. The chain combines TRBV9 with TRBJ2-1; 9 bases line up with TRBD2. Trimming took 7 bases from V and 7 from J; bases not matched to a gene: 6. The CDR3 consists of 13 residues. Germline CDR1 reads SGDLS; CDR2 reads YYNGEE.

The CDR3 reads CSARLNGAREQYF. CDR3 bases: TGCAGCGCCCGCTTGAATGGGGCACGAGAGCAGTACTTC. This sequence joins TRBV29-1 and TRBJ2-7, with D tentatively TRBD1 (5 bases). The CDR3 is made up of 13 amino acids. Germline values: CDR1 SQVTM, CDR2 ANQGSEA. V gave up 7 bases and J gave up 7 bases, with 20 bases separating them.

The V and J genes are TRBV7-9 and TRBJ2-4, with TRBD2 identical over 15 bases. This CDR3 region has 15 residues. The germline V gene has CDR1 SEHNR and CDR2 FQNEAQ (reference sequence). V lost 5 bases, J lost 7 bases, and 3 bases stayed unmatched. CDR3 residues: CASSIGTSGRNIQYF. In DNA, the CDR3 is TGTGCCAGCAGCATCGGGACTAGCGGGAGGAACATTCAGTACTTC. Together with reference TRBV7-9 and TRBJ2-4, the CDR3 gives the full variable domain: DTGVSQNPRHKITKRGQNVTFRCDPISEHNRLYWYRQTLGQGPEFLTYFQNEAQLEKSRLLSDRFSAERPKGSFSTLEIQRTEQGDSAMYLCASSIGTSGRNIQYFGAGTRLSVL.

This clone was counted only a few times. The chain combines TRBV9 with TRBJ1-1; TRBD1 matches 9 bases. There are 15 residues in the CDR3. V lost 4 bases to trimming and J lost 5 bases; unmatched junction nucleotides: 9. Germline V gives CDR1 SGDLS, CDR2 YYNGEE. CDR3 residues: CASSLTPGQGTEAFF. CDR3 DNA sequence: TGTGCCAGCAGCCTTACGCCGGGACAGGGAACTGAAGCTTTCTTT.

The J gene is TRBJ2-7, the V gene TRBV4-3; 10 positions match TRBD2. V trimming: 4 bases; J trimming: 6 bases; junction bases outside the gene matches: 18. Germline CDR1 and CDR2: LGHNA and YSLEER. CDR3 size: 18 residues. Written as DNA, the CDR3 is TGCGCCAGCAGCCCAAAGAATCTAACTAGCGGGACATTGGGCGAGCAGTACTTC. This sequence encodes CASSPKNLTSGTLGEQYF.

The chain links TRBV5-6 to TRBJ1-2; 7 positions agree with TRBD1. The ends lost 3 bases at V and 4 bases at J; junction bases unmatched: 6. CDR1 is SGHDT, CDR2 YYEEEE, per germline. The length of the CDR3 is 14 residues. The CDR3 loop is CASSSGQLPYGYTF. The CDR3 DNA reads TGTGCCAGCAGCTCGGGACAGCTCCCCTATGGCTACACCTTC. Drawing the rest from reference TRBV5-6 and TRBJ1-2, the complete variable domain is DAGVTQSPTHLIKTRGQQVTLRCSPKSGHDTVSWYQQALGQGPQFIFQYYEEEERQRGNFPDRFSGHQFPNYSSELNVNALLLGDSALYLCASSSGQLPYGYTFGSGTRLTVV.

This chain links TRBV4-3 with TRBJ2-3, with TRBD2 matching 8 bases. Germline lookup yields CDR1 LGHNA and CDR2 YSLEER. This CDR3 has 18 residues. Unmatched junction bases numbered 13, after V lost 4 bases and J lost 1 base. The CDR3 protein is CASSRKVPGGPGTDTQYF. The CDR3, as DNA: TGCGCCAGCAGCCGCAAAGTCCCGGGAGGGCCTGGCACAGATACGCAGTATTTT.

The chain is built from TRBV5-4 and TRBJ2-2, with 9 positions matching TRBD1. J was trimmed by 5 bases and V by 5 bases; bases with no gene match: 7. The CDR3 extends over 15 amino acids. Germline values: CDR1 SGHNT, CDR2 YYREEE (reference sequence). CDR3 residues: CASRPQQGATGELFF. The CDR3 nucleotides read TGTGCCAGCAGACCCCAACAGGGGGCAACCGGGGAGCTGTTTTTT.

The V gene is TRBV4-1, the J gene TRBJ2-5; TRBD2 matches at 9 bases. Germline-derived CDR1 and CDR2 are MGHRA and YSYEKL. The CDR3 contains 18 residues. J was trimmed by 0 bases and V by 4 bases; bases with no gene match: 12. This chain's CDR3 is CASSPVPGLAVHQETQYF. CDR3 coding DNA: TGCGCCAGCAGCCCCGTCCCGGGACTAGCAGTGCACCAAGAGACCCAGTACTTC.

Points on this clone: This CDR3 is also generated by other DNA sequences in the sample. The chain is built from TRBV5-1 and TRBJ2-7, with 9 bases fitting TRBD2. J gave up 4 bases and V 0 bases, and 5 bases lay outside the gene matches. The CDR3 sequence is 15 residues long. In germline, CDR1 is SGHRS, CDR2 YFSETQ. The CDR3 nucleotides read TGCGCCAGCAGCTTGGCTGCTAGCGGGAATTACGAGCAGTACTTC. Translation gives CASSLAASGNYEQYF.

This chain uses TRBV27 with TRBJ2-7; 8 bases match TRBD1. This CDR3 is built from 14 residues. V lost 3 bases and J lost 6; bases outside the gene matches: 7. The germline CDR1 and CDR2 sequences are MNHEY and SMNVEV (reference sequence). The CDR3 DNA sequence: TGTGCCAGCAGTTTGTCGACAGGGACAGGCGAGCAGTACTTC. Translation gives CASSLSTGTGEQYF.

The chain couples TRBV27 to TRBJ2-7; D is ambiguous. CDR3 length: 9 amino acids. The germline V gene encodes CDR1 MNHEY and CDR2 SMNVEV (reference sequence). V was shortened by 6 bases and J by 6 bases, with 3 bases between the two germline ends. CDR3 sequence reads: CASSSEQYF. CDR3 sequence (DNA): TGTGCCAGCAGCTCCGAGCAGTACTTC.

The chain links TRBV14 to TRBJ1-1; D may be TRBD1 (6 bases). The CDR3 contains 17 residues. Per germline, CDR1 SGHDN and CDR2 FVKESK. Trimming cost V 0 bases and J 0 bases, with 14 bases left between them. Here the CDR3 DNA reads TGTGCCAGCAGCCAAGACCAGGGGAGCTTGTTGAACACTGAAGCTTTCTTT. Residues: CASSQDQGSLLNTEAFF.

This clone was seen many times. The chain recombines TRBV2 with TRBJ1-5; 7 nucleotides agree with TRBD1. Germline loops: CDR1 SNHLY, CDR2 FYNNEI. CDR3 length equals 13 residues. V gave up 7 bases and J gave up 6 bases; unmatched junction bases: 6. The CDR3 loop reads CASTPQGGQPQHF. The CDR3 DNA is TGTGCCAGCACACCCCAGGGGGGTCAGCCCCAGCATTTT.

The chain uses TRBV5-1 and TRBJ2-7; TRBD1 aligns across 9 bases. The trim removed 3 bases at V and 5 bases at J, leaving 6 bases unmatched. Germline-derived CDR1 and CDR2 are SGHRS and YFSETQ. CDR3 length: 14 residues. The CDR3, as DNA: TGCGCCAGCAGCTCCTCTGGACAGGGGAACGAGCAGTACTTC. It translates to CASSSSGQGNEQYF.

The J gene is TRBJ2-5, the V gene TRBV15; the D gene is possibly TRBD1 (7 bases). There are 15 residues in the CDR3. V shed 1 base and J shed 4 bases, with 13 bases lying between them. CDR1 and CDR2 from the germline V gene are LNHNV and YYDKDF (reference sequence). The CDR3 loop is CATSRGSQGGETQYF. In DNA form, the CDR3 reads TGTGCCACCAGCAGAGGAAGCCAGGGGGGAGAGACCCAGTACTTC.

V usage is TRBV4-2 and J usage is TRBJ2-7; 10 nucleotides align to TRBD1. The length of the CDR3 is 14 residues. The V segment lost 6 bases and the J segment 5 bases; nucleotides outside the gene matches: 7. Germline V lookup: CDR1 LGHNA, CDR2 YNFKEQ. CDR3 DNA: TGTGCCAGCAGTCCCGGGACAGGGGACCACGAGCAGTACTTC. Amino acids: CASSPGTGDHEQYF.

The J gene is TRBJ1-1, the V gene TRBV6-2 or TRBV6-3; weak D call: TRBD1 (5 bases). Deletions cut 5 bases from V and 4 bases from J, with 11 bases between. The CDR3 is 13 amino acids. Germline V gene sequence: CDR1 MNHEY, CDR2 SVGEGT. The CDR3 DNA is TGTGCCAGCAGTCCGGGGGGGGTCACTGAAGCTTTCTTT. Encoded protein: CASSPGGVTEAFF.

The V and J genes are TRBV18 and TRBJ2-7; TRBD2 agrees at 11 bases. Germline V gene data show CDR1 as KGHSH and CDR2 as LQKENI. The CDR3 is 16 residues long. V was clipped by 6 bases and J by 0 bases; unmatched bases: 7. The CDR3 bases are TGTGCCAGCTCTCACTCGGGGACTAGCGGCTCCTACGAGCAGTACTTC. It is translated as CASSHSGTSGSYEQYF.

This clone came up once. The chain couples TRBV6-6 to TRBJ1-2; 8 bases fit TRBD1. The CDR3 is made up of 12 amino acids. V gave up 6 bases and J gave up 7 bases; unmatched junction bases: 4. Germline V gene sequence: CDR1 MNHNY, CDR2 SVGAGI (reference sequence). CDR3 in amino acids: CASRTGAGGYTF. CDR3 nucleotides: TGTGCCAGCAGGACAGGGGCTGGTGGCTACACCTTC.

This CDR3 is CASSTGPTEAFF. In DNA, the CDR3 is TGTGCCAGTTCGACAGGACCCACTGAAGCTTTCTTT. The rearrangement joins TRBV25-1 to TRBJ1-1; tentative D call: TRBD1 (6 bases). Germline V gives CDR1 MGHDK, CDR2 SYGVNS. Trimming removed 9 bases at V and 4 bases at J, with 12 bases between. This CDR3 contains 12 residues.

There are a few counts of this clone. The J gene is TRBJ2-2, the V gene TRBV4-3; TRBD1 aligns across 10 bases. This CDR3 has 15 residues. Trimming took 3 bases from V and 5 from J; bases not matched to a gene: 3. Germline V gene data show CDR1 as LGHNA and CDR2 as YSLEER. CDR3 protein: CASSQTGGWTGELFF. The CDR3 region has the DNA TGCGCCAGCAGCCAGACAGGGGGCTGGACCGGGGAGCTGTTTTTT.

This chain connects TRBV9 to TRBJ1-2; possible D gene TRBD1, 6 bases. This CDR3 contains 15 residues. Germline CDR1 is SGDLS and CDR2 is YYNGEE. V dropped 0 bases and J dropped 0 bases, with 9 bases sitting between them. In nucleotides, the CDR3 is TGTGCCAGCAGCGTAGCCTGGGACACTAACTATGGCTACACCTTC. This gives the protein CASSVAWDTNYGYTF.

The chain joins TRBV14 to TRBJ2-1; maybe TRBD1 (6 bases). Trimming cost V 4 bases and J 4 bases, with 11 bases left between them. Germline V CDR1 and CDR2: SGHDN, FVKESK. The CDR3 has 14 amino acids. CDR3 residues: CASSRDTVYNEQFF. The DNA of the CDR3 is TGTGCCAGCAGCCGGGACACAGTGTACAATGAGCAGTTCTTC. Filled out from reference TRBV14 and TRBJ2-1, the complete variable domain reads EAGVTQFPSHSVIEKGQTVTLRCDPISGHDNLYWYRRVMGKEIKFLLHFVKESKQDESGMPNNRFLAERTGGTYSTLKVQPAELEDSGVYFCASSRDTVYNEQFFGPGTRLTVL.

This rearrangement joins TRBV4-3 to TRBJ1-3; D remains unclear. Trimming removed 0 bases from V and 3 bases from J, with 15 bases in between. The CDR3 has 17 residues. Germline V gene lookup returns CDR1 LGHNA and CDR2 YSLEER. CDR3 bases: TGCGCCAGCAGCCAAGAGGGAGTGGTTGGCGGTGGAAACACCATATATTTT. Its protein is CASSQEGVVGGGNTIYF.